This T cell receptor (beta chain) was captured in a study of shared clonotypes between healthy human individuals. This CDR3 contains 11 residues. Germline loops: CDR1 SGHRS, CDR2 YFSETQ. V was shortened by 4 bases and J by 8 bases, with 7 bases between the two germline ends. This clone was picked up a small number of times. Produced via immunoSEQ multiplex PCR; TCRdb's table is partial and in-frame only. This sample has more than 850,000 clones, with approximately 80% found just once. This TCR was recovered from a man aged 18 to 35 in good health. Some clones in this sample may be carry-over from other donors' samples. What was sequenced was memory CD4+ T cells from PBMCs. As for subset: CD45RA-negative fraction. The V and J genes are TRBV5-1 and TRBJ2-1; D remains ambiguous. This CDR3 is CASSVRDEQFF. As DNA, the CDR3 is TGCGCCAGCAGCGTACGGGATGAGCAGTTCTTC.